This TCR beta chain emerged from a study of molecular identifiers for immune sequencing clone quantification. The CDR3 spans 14 residues. V gave up 8 bases and J gave up 4 bases, with 17 bases separating them. Germline loops: CDR1 SEHNR, CDR2 FQNEAQ (reference sequence). TCRdb re-called the PCR reads with MiXCR, one entry per CDR3 protein. The table records nearly 650,000 distinct CDR3 sequences, roughly 27% of them present only once. The specimen sequenced was naive CD8+ T cells from blood, with Jurkat cell RNA spiked in. Noted subset: FACS-sorted CD8+CD4-CCR7+CD45RA+ naive T cells. This clonotype originated in a human donor in good health. Some libraries in this study had Jurkat cell RNA spiked in. The rearrangement uses TRBV7-9 and TRBJ2-5; no clear D. For the CDR3, the DNA is TGTGCCAGCTATTTCACGGAAGAAGGAGAGACCCAGTACTTC. This codes for CASYFTEEGETQYF.